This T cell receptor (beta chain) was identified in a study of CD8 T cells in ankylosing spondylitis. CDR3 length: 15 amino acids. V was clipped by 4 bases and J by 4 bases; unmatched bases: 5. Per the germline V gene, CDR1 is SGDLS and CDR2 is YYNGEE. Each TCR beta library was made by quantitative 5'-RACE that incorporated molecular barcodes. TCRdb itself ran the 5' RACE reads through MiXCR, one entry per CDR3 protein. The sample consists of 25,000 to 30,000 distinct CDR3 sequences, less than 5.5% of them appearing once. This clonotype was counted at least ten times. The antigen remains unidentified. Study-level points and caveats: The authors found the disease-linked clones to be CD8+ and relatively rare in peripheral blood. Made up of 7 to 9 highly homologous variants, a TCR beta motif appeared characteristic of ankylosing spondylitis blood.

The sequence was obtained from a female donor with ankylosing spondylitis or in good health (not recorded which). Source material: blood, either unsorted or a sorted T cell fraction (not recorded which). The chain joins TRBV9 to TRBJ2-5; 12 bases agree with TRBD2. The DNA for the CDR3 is TGTGCCAGCAGCATCGCTAGCGGGGGGGCAGAGACCCAGTACTTC. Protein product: CASSIASGGAETQYF.